These T cell receptor beta chains were read from a single sample in a study of shared clonotypes between healthy human individuals. Data came from immunoSEQ multiplex PCR; TCRdb stores just in-frame clones and leaves some out. The sample records some 2.3 million clones, 80% to 95% being singletons. The specimen was naive CD4+ T cells from PBMCs. Receptor source: a man aged 18 to 35 in good health. Some clones in this sample may be carry-over from other donors' samples. CDR3s include the opening cysteine and the closing phenylalanine or tryptophan. Each record gives: CDR3 DNA, CDR3 protein, D gene, J gene, V gene, clone size. A D gene is named only where the DNA matches it firmly. Size is stated for part of the rows, as once, few or many counts, or as a class when the clone is expanded.

CDR3 DNA: TGTGCCAGCACCGGATTAAGCACAGATACGCAGTATTTT; CDR3 protein: CASTGLSTDTQYF; D gene: NA; J gene: TRBJ2-3; V gene: TRBV6-1; clone size: NA
CDR3 DNA: TGTGCCATCAGTGAGTCGGTCCAGGGGGGGATCTACAATGAGCAGTTCTTC; CDR3 protein: CAISESVQGGIYNEQFF; D gene: NA; J gene: TRBJ2-1; V gene: TRBV10-3; clone size: NA
CDR3 DNA: TGTGCCAGCAGCTTGCTCCCTCAGCAATATGGCTACACCTTC; CDR3 protein: CASSLLPQQYGYTF; D gene: NA; J gene: TRBJ1-2; V gene: TRBV11-2; clone size: NA
CDR3 DNA: TGTGCCAGCAGCTTAGAAGGCGTCGGAGGGTCCGAGCAGTACTTC; CDR3 protein: CASSLEGVGGSEQYF; D gene: NA; J gene: TRBJ2-7; V gene: TRBV11-2; clone size: NA
CDR3 DNA: TGTGCCAGCAGTAGGACTAGCGGCTACGAGCAGTACTTC; CDR3 protein: CASSRTSGYEQYF; D gene: TRBD2; J gene: TRBJ2-7; V gene: TRBV6-5; clone size: NA
CDR3 DNA: TGCGCCAGCAGTTTGGGGGGCGTCAGCTCCTACAATGAGCAGTTCTTC; CDR3 protein: CASSLGGVSSYNEQFF; D gene: NA; J gene: TRBJ2-1; V gene: TRBV5-1; clone size: NA
CDR3 DNA: TGTGCCAGCAGCATCGGGACTAGCGGAGGCGGGGAGCTGTTTTTT; CDR3 protein: CASSIGTSGGGELFF; D gene: TRBD2; J gene: TRBJ2-2; V gene: TRBV2; clone size: NA
CDR3 DNA: TGTGCCAGCAGCCCGATCGCGGGGGCGGGGACGCAGTATTTT; CDR3 protein: CASSPIAGAGTQYF; D gene: NA; J gene: TRBJ2-3; V gene: TRBV11-2; clone size: NA
CDR3 DNA: TGTGCCAGCAGCCGCCGGGGGGGTGTTCGGTACGAGCAGTACTTC; CDR3 protein: CASSRRGGVRYEQYF; D gene: TRBD2; J gene: TRBJ2-7; V gene: TRBV13; clone size: NA
CDR3 DNA: TGCGCCAGCAGTGCGGAAGGGTGGACCACAGATACGCAGTATTTT; CDR3 protein: CASSAEGWTTDTQYF; D gene: NA; J gene: TRBJ2-3; V gene: TRBV10-1; clone size: NA
CDR3 DNA: TGTGCCACCAGCGTAAACCGGGACAGGGGATCCGAGCAGTACTTC; CDR3 protein: CATSVNRDRGSEQYF; D gene: TRBD1; J gene: TRBJ2-7; V gene: TRBV15; clone size: NA
CDR3 DNA: TGTGCCAGTAGTATTCAAATGCGGGCTACTGAAGCTTTCTTT; CDR3 protein: CASSIQMRATEAFF; D gene: NA; J gene: TRBJ1-1; V gene: TRBV19; clone size: NA
CDR3 DNA: TGTGCCAGTAGTACCGGCGACTACAATGAGCAGTTCTTC; CDR3 protein: CASSTGDYNEQFF; D gene: NA; J gene: TRBJ2-1; V gene: TRBV19; clone size: NA
CDR3 DNA: TGTGCCAGCAGTCCCCAGGGGCGTGGGGAGACCCAGTACTTC; CDR3 protein: CASSPQGRGETQYF; D gene: NA; J gene: TRBJ2-5; V gene: TRBV27; clone size: NA
CDR3 DNA: TGTGCCAGCAGCTCCCTAGCTAGATGGGGCACAGATACGCAGTATTTT; CDR3 protein: CASSSLARWGTDTQYF; D gene: NA; J gene: TRBJ2-3; V gene: TRBV7-2; clone size: NA
CDR3 DNA: TGTGCCAGCAGCCACGGGCAGGGGACGTACAATGAGCAGTTCTTC; CDR3 protein: CASSHGQGTYNEQFF; D gene: NA; J gene: TRBJ2-1; V gene: TRBV9; clone size: NA
CDR3 DNA: TGCAGTGCTCCTACGGGAAACATTCAGTACTTC; CDR3 protein: CSAPTGNIQYF; D gene: NA; J gene: TRBJ2-4; V gene: TRBV20-1; clone size: NA
CDR3 DNA: TGTGCCAGCAGCGCTCAACCGGGACTTCCATACGAGCAGTACTTC; CDR3 protein: CASSAQPGLPYEQYF; D gene: NA; J gene: TRBJ2-7; V gene: TRBV9; clone size: NA
CDR3 DNA: TGTGCCAGCAGCCTCACGGGGGACACTGAAGCTTTCTTT; CDR3 protein: CASSLTGDTEAFF; D gene: NA; J gene: TRBJ1-1; V gene: TRBV7-2; clone size: NA
CDR3 DNA: TGTGCCAGCAGATTCCCAGGGGCCGGGGAGCTGTTTTTT; CDR3 protein: CASRFPGAGELFF; D gene: NA; J gene: TRBJ2-2; V gene: TRBV6-5; clone size: NA
CDR3 DNA: TGTGCCAGCAGCTTAGAGGCATCCGTTAACACTGAAGCTTTCTTT; CDR3 protein: CASSLEASVNTEAFF; D gene: NA; J gene: TRBJ1-1; V gene: TRBV11-2; clone size: NA
CDR3 DNA: TGTGCCAGCAGTCCAGCCTCAGTTATGACGCGCGAGCAGTACTTC; CDR3 protein: CASSPASVMTREQYF; D gene: NA; J gene: TRBJ2-7; V gene: TRBV27; clone size: NA
CDR3 DNA: TGTGCCAGTATGCCGGTGTCGGCCGGGGCCTATGAAGCTTTCTTT; CDR3 protein: CASMPVSAGAYEAFF; D gene: NA; J gene: TRBJ1-1; V gene: TRBV19; clone size: NA
CDR3 DNA: TGTGCCAGCAGTTTATCAAGGACGTTAGGTCCCGGGGAGCTGTTTTTT; CDR3 protein: CASSLSRTLGPGELFF; D gene: NA; J gene: TRBJ2-2; V gene: TRBV28; clone size: once
CDR3 DNA: TGTGCCAGTAGTATAGTTAGTTTTCCAGATACGCAGTATTTT; CDR3 protein: CASSIVSFPDTQYF; D gene: NA; J gene: TRBJ2-3; V gene: TRBV19; clone size: NA
CDR3 DNA: TGTGCCAGCAGCCGCCGGACAGGGATGAACACCGGGGAGCTGTTTTTT; CDR3 protein: CASSRRTGMNTGELFF; D gene: TRBD1; J gene: TRBJ2-2; V gene: TRBV14; clone size: NA
CDR3 DNA: TGTGCCAGTAGTATAGATCGACAGGGGGCGCAGAACACTGAAGCTTTCTTT; CDR3 protein: CASSIDRQGAQNTEAFF; D gene: TRBD1; J gene: TRBJ1-1; V gene: TRBV19; clone size: NA